This T cell receptor (beta chain) was sequenced during a study of vaccination and CD4 T cells after COVID-19. As for the study in general: About ten convalescent cases were mild and one was severe, and all had been SARS-CoV-2 positive by nasal swab PCR.

Worth noting for this clonotype: What it binds is unknown.

V gave up 2 bases and J gave up 0 bases, with 4 bases separating them. Germline-derived CDR1 and CDR2 are SGHTA and FQGNSA. The CDR3 is 14 amino acids. Sequenced with the Oncomine TCR Beta short-read assay was DNA taken from cultured CD4+ T cells. TCRdb re-analysed the PCR reads in MiXCR, keeping a single row per CDR3 protein. The sample holds about 18,000 distinct CDR3 sequences, approximately 50% seen once. The time point here: late sampling 161 to 241 days after vaccination in a few convalescent patients. Specified treatment: roughly 10-day PBMC culture with coronavirus spike peptide pools or control peptides (ViraFEST assay).

The starting material was CD4+ T cells from blood, cultured in vitro, obtained about 7 months after SARS-CoV-2 vaccination. The receptor's source is a human donor who had recovered from COVID-19. The rearrangement joins TRBV7-2 to TRBJ2-2; D not resolved. CDR3 in amino acids: CASSLRPNTGELFF. For the CDR3, the DNA is TGTGCCAGCAGCTTAAGACCGAACACCGGGGAGCTGTTTTTT.